These 22 T cell receptor beta chains were all obtained from the same sample, sequenced in a study of early T cells in non-severe SARS-CoV-2 infection. TCRdb independently ran MiXCR on the 5' RACE reads; one entry per CDR3 protein. The table includes 60,000 to 80,000 distinct CDR3 sequences, 12% detected once. Material: whole blood. The source of these receptors is an adult who was a healthcare worker with PCR-confirmed SARS-CoV-2 infection or an uninfected control (not recorded which).

This clonotype came up many times. The chain employs TRBV27 and TRBJ2-7, with 10 bases that match TRBD1. Germline V gene sequence: CDR1 MNHEY, CDR2 SMNVEV (reference sequence). The CDR3 runs 15 residues. The V segment lost 2 bases and the J segment 5 bases; nucleotides outside the gene matches: 6. CDR3 nucleotides: TGTGCCAGCAGTTTACTCCCGGGACAGGGGAACGAGCAGTACTTC. Protein product: CASSLLPGQGNEQYF.

This clonotype was seen ten or more times. The chain couples TRBV20-1 to TRBJ2-2, with 10 bases fitting TRBD2. This CDR3 region has 14 residues. The junction had 1 base not matched to a gene; V was cut back by 2 bases and J by 4 bases. Germline CDR1 reads DFQATT; CDR2 reads SNEGSKA (reference sequence). The CDR3 nucleotides read TGCAGTGCTAGACCTAGCGGGAGCACCGGGGAGCTGTTTTTT. Residues: CSARPSGSTGELFF.

This clonotype has a handful of counts. V usage is TRBV7-9 and J usage is TRBJ2-2, with TRBD1 identical over 7 bases. Trimming removed 3 bases from V and 9 bases from J; junction bases left unmatched: 7. The germline CDR1 and CDR2 sequences are SEHNR and FQNEAQ (reference sequence). This CDR3 has 14 amino acids. The CDR3 spells CASSFGTELRELFF. CDR3 sequence (DNA): TGTGCCAGCAGCTTTGGGACAGAACTCCGGGAGCTGTTTTTT.

This clonotype was observed a handful of times. The chain has TRBV29-1 and TRBJ1-1, with 7 positions matching TRBD1. J was trimmed by 1 base and V by 6 bases; bases with no gene match: 8. The CDR3 contains 14 residues. The germline CDR1 and CDR2 sequences are SQVTM and ANQGSEA. The CDR3 reads CSVIRTGANTEAFF. The CDR3 region has the DNA TGCAGCGTCATCCGGACAGGCGCGAACACTGAAGCTTTCTTT.

With respect to this clonotype: A much larger clone differs by one base, so this may be a read error. The chain links TRBV7-2 to TRBJ2-2; D unresolved. CDR3 length: 13 residues. Germline loops: CDR1 SGHTA, CDR2 FQGNSA. Trimming shortened V by 2 bases and J by 2 bases, and 3 bases separated the two germline ends. The CDR3 DNA is TGTGCCAGCAGCTTAATTAACACCGGGGAGCTGTTTTTT. As protein: CASSLINTGELFF.

This clonotype was picked up many times. V gene TRBV6-1 combines with J gene TRBJ2-2; weak D call: TRBD2 (7 bases). V was cut by 4 bases and J by 2 bases, with 11 bases left in between. From germline, CDR1 is MNHNS and CDR2 SASEGT. This CDR3 spans 15 amino acids. The CDR3 nucleotides are TGTGCCAGCAGTGGGGAGGGGACAAACACCGGGGAGCTGTTTTTT. It encodes CASSGEGTNTGELFF.

This clonotype was observed a handful of times. The chain carries TRBV24-1 and TRBJ2-2, with 9 positions matching TRBD2. Germline V gene lookup returns CDR1 KGHDR and CDR2 SFDVKD. The V and J ends lost 4 bases and 3 bases, in that order; junction bases with no gene match: 5. The CDR3 spans 16 residues. The CDR3, as DNA: TGTGCCACCAGTGACCCATTAGCGGGGGACACCGGGGAGCTGTTTTTT. Translated, it gives CATSDPLAGDTGELFF.

The table lists this clonotype with a few counts. The CDR3 sequence: CASSGTGKLVDGYTF. In DNA, the CDR3 is TGTGCCAGCAGCGGGACAGGGAAATTGGTTGATGGCTACACCTTC. V is TRBV11-2 and J is TRBJ1-2, with 9 nucleotides matching TRBD1. Germline trimming cut 5 bases from V and 6 bases from J; bases unmatched to any gene: 10. The CDR3 loop spans 15 amino acids. Per germline, CDR1 SGHAT and CDR2 FQNNGV.

J is TRBJ2-3 and V is TRBV5-1; 12 bases are shared with TRBD2. CDR3 length: 15 residues. J gave up 5 bases and V 5 bases, and 6 bases lay outside the gene matches. Germline V CDR1 and CDR2: SGHRS, YFSETQ. CDR3 sequence reads: CASRRLAGAGDTQYF. CDR3 sequence (DNA): TGCGCCAGCAGACGACTAGCGGGAGCGGGAGATACGCAGTATTTT.

This clonotype was found many times. The genes are TRBV5-4 and TRBJ2-2; weak D call: TRBD1 (5 bases). Trimming removed 4 bases at V and 4 bases at J, with 11 bases between. The germline CDR1 and CDR2 sequences are SGHNT and YYREEE (reference sequence). This CDR3 contains 14 residues. CDR3 residues: CASSVDRGTGELFF. CDR3 nucleotide sequence: TGTGCCAGCAGCGTCGACAGAGGCACCGGGGAGCTGTTTTTT.

This clonotype was counted ten times or more. This rearrangement joins TRBV7-6 to TRBJ2-7; 10 nucleotides line up with TRBD2. Per the germline V gene, CDR1 is SGHVS and CDR2 is FNYEAQ. With 7 bases clipped from V and 6 bases from J, the junction kept 9 bases outside the gene matches. The length of the CDR3 is 14 residues. CDR3: CASTPSGSWVEQYF. CDR3 in DNA: TGTGCCAGCACCCCTAGCGGGAGTTGGGTCGAGCAGTACTTC.

This clonotype was seen a handful of times. The CDR3: CAWSVLSVGTDTQYF. In DNA form, the CDR3 reads TGTGCCTGGAGTGTACTCAGCGTTGGCACAGATACGCAGTATTTT. The chain employs TRBV30 and TRBJ2-3; D gene unclear. V was clipped by 0 bases and J by 1 base, with 11 bases between them. This CDR3 has 15 residues. Germline V gene data show CDR1 as GTSNPN and CDR2 as SVGIG (reference sequence).

This clonotype was counted only a few times. The chain employs TRBV19 and TRBJ2-5; possibly TRBD1 or TRBD2 for D (5 bases each). Trimming removed 3 bases from V and 4 bases from J, with 9 bases in between. Germline V gene data show CDR1 as LNHDA and CDR2 as SQIVND (reference sequence). The CDR3 runs 13 residues. CDR3 sequence: CASSIKGPETQYF. The CDR3, as DNA: TGTGCCAGTAGTATTAAGGGACCAGAGACCCAGTACTTC. Looking up the rest from reference TRBV19 and TRBJ2-5 gives the full variable domain: DGGITQSPKYLFRKEGQNVTLSCEQNLNHDAMYWYRQDPGQGLRLIYYSQIVNDFQKGDIAEGYSVSREKKESFPLTVTSAQKNPTAFYLCASSIKGPETQYFGPGTRLLVL.

This clonotype was seen ten or more times. This sequence joins TRBV7-9 and TRBJ2-7, with 8 bases matching TRBD1. The length of the CDR3 is 15 residues. Germline V gene lookup returns CDR1 SEHNR and CDR2 FQNEAQ (reference sequence). V lost 5 bases and J lost 0; bases outside the gene matches: 6. The CDR3 region is CASSPKGQVSYEQYF. The CDR3 DNA reads as TGTGCCAGCAGCCCAAAGGGACAGGTCTCCTACGAGCAGTACTTC.

This clonotype was seen many times. The junction does not match germline at one end; this may be a read error. The gene calls are TRBV6-5 and TRBJ2-7; no definite D call. Germline lookup yields CDR1 MNHEY and CDR2 SVGAGI. This CDR3 has 12 amino acids. In nucleotides, the CDR3 is TGTGCCAGCAGTTACTCCTCCGACGAGCAGTACTTC. It is translated as CASSYSSDEQYF.

This clonotype came up a few times. The CDR3 DNA reads TGCAGCGTTGACAGCCAGGGTGGCTATGGCTACACCTTC. Residues: CSVDSQGGYGYTF. V usage is TRBV29-1 and J usage is TRBJ1-2; a possible D gene is TRBD1 (5 bases). The V gene's germline CDR1 is SQVTM and CDR2 ANQGSEA. This CDR3 is built from 13 residues. V lost 3 bases, J lost 4 bases, and 12 bases lay in between.

The gene calls are TRBV4-2 and TRBJ2-7; a possible D gene is TRBD2 (6 bases). The CDR3 is made up of 16 amino acids. V was clipped by 2 bases and J by 0 bases, with 14 bases between them. Germline CDR1 reads LGHNA; CDR2 reads YNFKEQ. CDR3 sequence (DNA): TGTGCCAGCAGCCAATCCCCACAGGACTACTCCTACGAGCAGTACTTC. This sequence encodes CASSQSPQDYSYEQYF.

This clonotype appeared many times. V is TRBV2 and J is TRBJ1-2; D ambiguous. Looked up from germline, CDR1 is SNHLY and CDR2 is FYNNEI. V lost 7 bases to trimming and J lost 2 bases, with 8 bases between them. The length of the CDR3 is 12 residues. The CDR3 region has the DNA TGTGCCAGCAAGCCGACAAACTATGGCTACACCTTC. Protein product: CASKPTNYGYTF.

This clonotype was observed a handful of times. The J gene is TRBJ2-1, the V gene TRBV3-1; TRBD2 agrees at 7 bases. This CDR3 is built from 15 residues. CDR1 is LGHDT, CDR2 YNNKEL, per germline (reference sequence). V shed 2 bases and J 0 bases; nucleotides not matched to a gene: 1. CDR3 amino acids: CASSQRGSSYNEQFF. The CDR3 DNA follows: TGTGCCAGCAGCCAACGCGGGAGCTCCTACAATGAGCAGTTCTTC.

The chain uses TRBV7-3 and TRBJ2-2; D remains ambiguous. Germline V gene lookup returns CDR1 SGHTA and CDR2 FQGTGA. This CDR3 is built from 17 residues. V lost 0 bases, J lost 1 base, and 12 bases lay in between. The CDR3 loop is CASSLTFARQNTGELFF. DNA for the CDR3: TGTGCCAGCAGCTTAACGTTCGCTAGGCAGAACACCGGGGAGCTGTTTTTT.

This clonotype was recorded at least ten times. The chain uses TRBV15 and TRBJ2-3; tentatively, D is TRBD1 (6 bases). The V gene's germline CDR1 is LNHNV and CDR2 YYDKDF (reference sequence). With 3 bases removed from V and 4 bases from J, the gap between germline ends came to 14 bases. The CDR3 runs to 15 residues. The DNA of the CDR3 is TGTGCCACCAGCAGCCATAGAGGGGGTCCAGATACGCAGTATTTT. Encoded protein: CATSSHRGGPDTQYF.

The chain recombines TRBV29-1 with TRBJ1-1; no definite D call. The CDR3 loop spans 12 amino acids. Germline-derived CDR1 and CDR2 are SQVTM and ANQGSEA. Trimming cost V 1 base and J 5 bases, with 8 bases left between them. CDR3 in amino acids: CSVEGWGTEAFF. Here the CDR3 DNA reads TGCAGCGTTGAAGGGTGGGGAACTGAAGCTTTCTTT.